This T cell receptor (beta chain) appears in the sequencing data of a study of T cell repertoires in cytomegalovirus infection. Study summary: Selection of CMV epitopes for the study included recently identified HLA-C-restricted and well-studied HLA-B-restricted ones. CMV infection plus the matching HLA type was flagged by public TCR beta signatures. General study points: HLA-C-restricted CMV clonotypes gave the most frequent clonotype in two of eight donors. Individuals carrying CMV plus the relevant HLA were identified by cumulative frequency of public TCR beta families.

The J segment lost 3 bases and the V segment lost 6 bases, leaving 8 bases of the junction unmatched. Per germline, CDR1 SGHTA and CDR2 FQGNSA. The CDR3 length is 14 residues. TCRdb reprocessed the reads with MiXCR, giving one entry per CDR3 protein. The sample yields approximately 280,000 distinct CDR3 sequences, roughly 21% seen once. With regard to this clonotype: Its antigen is currently unknown.

The sample consisted of cultured PBMCs, taken from culture after CMV antigen stimulation. The chain uses TRBV7-2 and TRBJ2-7; 7 positions match TRBD1. The TCR originated in a human donor in good health (CMV status not recorded). Some clones in this sample may be carry-over from other donors' samples. The CDR3 loop reads CASSPQTGNYEQYF. The CDR3 DNA sequence: TGTGCCAGCAGTCCGCAGACAGGGAACTACGAGCAGTACTTC.